This T cell receptor (beta chain) was profiled in a study of CD8 T cells in ankylosing spondylitis. Findings and caveats of the study: The clones that were linked to disease were reported to be significantly enriched in matched synovial fluid samples from ankylosing spondylitis patients. About 8 highly homologous variants made up a TCR beta motif, and this motif appeared characteristic of ankylosing spondylitis blood. Peripheral blood samples showed relatively rare disease-linked clones, and these clones were CD8+.

Of note for this clonotype: What it recognizes is unknown.

For TCR beta, libraries came from quantitative 5'-RACE with molecular barcodes. TCRdb re-called the 5' RACE reads with MiXCR, one entry per CDR3 protein. Of fewer than 500,000 distinct CDR3 sequences in the sample, roughly 26% are singletons; the top ten hold about 1%. V was cut by 5 bases and J by 6 bases, with 15 bases left in between. CDR1 and CDR2 from the germline V gene are LNHNV and YYDKDF (reference sequence). This CDR3 has 14 residues. The V call is TRBV15, the J call TRBJ2-3; either TRBD1 or TRBD2 may fit D (6 bases each). Source material: blood, either unsorted or a sorted T cell fraction (not recorded which). This sequence was found in a male donor with ankylosing spondylitis. CDR3 sequence: CATSGGGERDTQYF. The CDR3 DNA sequence: TGTGCCACCAGCGGAGGGGGAGAAAGGGATACGCAGTATTTT.